This TCR beta chain was profiled in a study of shared clonotypes between healthy human individuals. In the study overall: Two women and three men aged 18 to 49 served as donors. Broader study findings: In contrast to clonotypes shared by all four donors, non-shared clonotypes had lower generation probabilities. A small donor pool kept down the genetic and exposure-history diversity that was represented.

As regards this clone: The target antigen is unknown.

The CDR3 spans 16 residues. Trimming took 4 bases from V and 3 from J, leaving 16 bases between them. Only CD45RO-negative cells positively selected for CCR7 counted as naive CD8 cells, so terminally differentiated effector memory CD45RA+ cells were excluded. For sorted subsets, 150 to 200 ng DNA per replicate equaled about 30,000 T cell genomes. The method was immunoSEQ multiplex PCR; TCRdb's version includes in-frame clones alone and lacks a portion of them. The sample yields about 2,100,000 clones, approximately 94% seen once. This clonotype originated in a man in his late teens or twenties in good health. Some clones in this sample may be carry-over from other donors' samples. The chain carries TRBV23-1 and TRBJ2-1; either TRBD1 or TRBD2 may supply D (5 bases each). TRBV23-1 is annotated as an ORF whose role is uncertain. Sequenced input: naive CD8+ T cells from PBMCs. This CDR3 reads CASSPRGRQSYNEQFF. In DNA form, the CDR3 reads TGCGCCAGCAGTCCCCGTGGGAGACAGAGCTACAATGAGCAGTTCTTC.